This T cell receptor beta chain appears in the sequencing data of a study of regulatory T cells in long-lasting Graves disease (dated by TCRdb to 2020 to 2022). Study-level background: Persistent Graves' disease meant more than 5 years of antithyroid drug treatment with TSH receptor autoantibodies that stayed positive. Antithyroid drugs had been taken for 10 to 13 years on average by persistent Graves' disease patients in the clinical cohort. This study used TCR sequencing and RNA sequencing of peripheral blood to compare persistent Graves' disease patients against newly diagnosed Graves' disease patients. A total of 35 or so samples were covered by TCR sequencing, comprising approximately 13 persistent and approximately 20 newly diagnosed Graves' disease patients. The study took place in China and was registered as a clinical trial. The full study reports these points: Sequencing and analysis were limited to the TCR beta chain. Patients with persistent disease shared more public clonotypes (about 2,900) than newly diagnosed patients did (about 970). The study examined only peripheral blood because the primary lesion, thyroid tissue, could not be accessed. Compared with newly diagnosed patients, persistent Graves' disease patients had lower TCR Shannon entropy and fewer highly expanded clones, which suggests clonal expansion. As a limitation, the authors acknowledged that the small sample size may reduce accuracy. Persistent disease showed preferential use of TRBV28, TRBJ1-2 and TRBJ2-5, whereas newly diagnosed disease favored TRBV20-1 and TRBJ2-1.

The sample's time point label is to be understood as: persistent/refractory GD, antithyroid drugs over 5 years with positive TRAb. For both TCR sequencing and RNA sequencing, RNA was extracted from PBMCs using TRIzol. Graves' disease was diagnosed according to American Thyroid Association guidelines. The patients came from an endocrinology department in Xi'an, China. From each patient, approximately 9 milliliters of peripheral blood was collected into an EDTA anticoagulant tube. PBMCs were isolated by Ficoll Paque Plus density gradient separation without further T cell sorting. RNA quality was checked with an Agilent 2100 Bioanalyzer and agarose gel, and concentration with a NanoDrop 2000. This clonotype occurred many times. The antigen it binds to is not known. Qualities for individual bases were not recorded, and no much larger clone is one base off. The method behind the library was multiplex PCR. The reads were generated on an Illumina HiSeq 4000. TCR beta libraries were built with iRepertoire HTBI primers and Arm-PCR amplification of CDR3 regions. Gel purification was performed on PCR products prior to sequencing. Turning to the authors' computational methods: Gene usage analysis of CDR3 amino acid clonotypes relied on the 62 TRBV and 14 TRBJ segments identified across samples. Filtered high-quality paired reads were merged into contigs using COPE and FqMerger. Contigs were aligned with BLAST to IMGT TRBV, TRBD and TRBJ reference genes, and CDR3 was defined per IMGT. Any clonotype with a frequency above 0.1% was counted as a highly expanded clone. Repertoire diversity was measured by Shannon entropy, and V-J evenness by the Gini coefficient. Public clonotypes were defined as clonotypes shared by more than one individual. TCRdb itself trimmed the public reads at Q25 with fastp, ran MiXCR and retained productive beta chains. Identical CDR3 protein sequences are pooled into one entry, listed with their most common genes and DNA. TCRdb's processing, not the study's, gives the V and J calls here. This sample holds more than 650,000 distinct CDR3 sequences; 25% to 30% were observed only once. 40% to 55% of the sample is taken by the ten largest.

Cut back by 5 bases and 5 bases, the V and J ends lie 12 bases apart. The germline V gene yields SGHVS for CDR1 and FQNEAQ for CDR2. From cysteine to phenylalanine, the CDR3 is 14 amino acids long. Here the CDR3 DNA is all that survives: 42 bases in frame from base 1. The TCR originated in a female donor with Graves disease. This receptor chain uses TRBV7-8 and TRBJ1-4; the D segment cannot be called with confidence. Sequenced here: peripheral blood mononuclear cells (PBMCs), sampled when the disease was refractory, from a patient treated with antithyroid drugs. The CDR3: CASSTTTKNEKLFF. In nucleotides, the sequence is TGTGCCAGCAGCACCACCACCAAAAATGAAAAACTGTTTTTT.